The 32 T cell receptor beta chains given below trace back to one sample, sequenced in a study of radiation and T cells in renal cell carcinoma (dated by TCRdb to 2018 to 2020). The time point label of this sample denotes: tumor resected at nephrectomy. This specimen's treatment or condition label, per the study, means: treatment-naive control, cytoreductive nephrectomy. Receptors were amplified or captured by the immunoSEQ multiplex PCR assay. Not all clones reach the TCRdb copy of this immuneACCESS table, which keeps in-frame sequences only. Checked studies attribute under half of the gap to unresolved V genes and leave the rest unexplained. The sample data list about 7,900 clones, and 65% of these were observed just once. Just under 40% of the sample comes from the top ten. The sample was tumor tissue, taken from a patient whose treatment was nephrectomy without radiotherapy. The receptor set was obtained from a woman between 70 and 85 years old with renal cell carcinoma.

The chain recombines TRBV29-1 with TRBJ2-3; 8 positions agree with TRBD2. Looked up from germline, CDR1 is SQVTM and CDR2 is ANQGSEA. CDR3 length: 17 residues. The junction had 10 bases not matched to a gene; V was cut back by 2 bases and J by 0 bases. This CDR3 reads CSVEFGGGLASTDTQYF. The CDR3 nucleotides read TGCAGCGTTGAATTCGGCGGGGGGCTCGCTAGCACAGATACGCAGTATTTT.

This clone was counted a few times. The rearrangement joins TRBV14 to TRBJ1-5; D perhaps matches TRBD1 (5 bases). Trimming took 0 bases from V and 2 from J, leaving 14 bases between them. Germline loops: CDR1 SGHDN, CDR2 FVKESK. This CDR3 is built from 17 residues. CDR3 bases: TGTGCCAGCAGCCAAGATCTTGGGGGGAGAGGCAATCAGCCCCAGCATTTT. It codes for CASSQDLGGRGNQPQHF.

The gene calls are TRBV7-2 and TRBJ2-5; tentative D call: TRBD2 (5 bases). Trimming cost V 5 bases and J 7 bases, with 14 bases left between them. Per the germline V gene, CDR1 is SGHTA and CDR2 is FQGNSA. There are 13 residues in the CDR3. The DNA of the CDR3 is TGTGCCAGCAGCCACGACGGCCGGGGGACCCAGTACTTC. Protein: CASSHDGRGTQYF.

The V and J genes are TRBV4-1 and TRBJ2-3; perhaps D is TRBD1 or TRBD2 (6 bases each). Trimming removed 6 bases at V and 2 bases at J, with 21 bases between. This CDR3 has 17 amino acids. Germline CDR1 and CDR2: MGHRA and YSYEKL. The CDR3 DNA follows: TGCGCCAGCAGTCTCCCCCGGGGGCCGGGGTACACAGATACGCAGTATTTT. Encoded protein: CASSLPRGPGYTDTQYF.

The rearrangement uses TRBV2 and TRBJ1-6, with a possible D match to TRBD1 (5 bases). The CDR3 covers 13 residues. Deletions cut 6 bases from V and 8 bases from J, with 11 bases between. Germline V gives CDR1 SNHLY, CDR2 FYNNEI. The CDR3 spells CASSGDGDSPLHF. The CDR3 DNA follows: TGTGCCAGCAGCGGGGACGGCGATTCACCCCTCCACTTT.

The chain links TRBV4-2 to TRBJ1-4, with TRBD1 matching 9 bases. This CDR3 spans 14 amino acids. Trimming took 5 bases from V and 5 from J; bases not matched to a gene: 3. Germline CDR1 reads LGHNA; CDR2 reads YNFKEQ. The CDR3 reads CASSTGTGNEKLFF. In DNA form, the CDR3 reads TGTGCCAGCAGCACCGGGACAGGGAATGAAAAACTGTTTTTT.

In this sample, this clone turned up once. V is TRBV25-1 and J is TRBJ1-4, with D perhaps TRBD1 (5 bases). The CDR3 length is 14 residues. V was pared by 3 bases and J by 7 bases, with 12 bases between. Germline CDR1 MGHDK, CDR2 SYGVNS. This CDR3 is CASSDSGRTEKLFF. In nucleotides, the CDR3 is TGTGCCAGCAGTGATTCGGGACGGACTGAAAAACTGTTTTTT.

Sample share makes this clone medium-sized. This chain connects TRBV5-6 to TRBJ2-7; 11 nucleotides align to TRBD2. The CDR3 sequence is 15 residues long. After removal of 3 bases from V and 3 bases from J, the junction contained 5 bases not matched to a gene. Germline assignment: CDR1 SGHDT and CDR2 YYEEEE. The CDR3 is CASSSLAGGFYEQYF. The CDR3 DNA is TGTGCCAGCAGCTCCCTAGCGGGGGGTTTCTACGAGCAGTACTTC.

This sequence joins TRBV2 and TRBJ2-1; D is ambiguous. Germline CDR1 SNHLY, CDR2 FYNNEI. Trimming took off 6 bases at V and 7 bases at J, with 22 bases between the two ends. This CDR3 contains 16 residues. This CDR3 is CASSHSVGIGNNEQFF. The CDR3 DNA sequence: TGTGCCAGCAGCCACAGTGTGGGGATTGGGAATAATGAGCAGTTCTTC.

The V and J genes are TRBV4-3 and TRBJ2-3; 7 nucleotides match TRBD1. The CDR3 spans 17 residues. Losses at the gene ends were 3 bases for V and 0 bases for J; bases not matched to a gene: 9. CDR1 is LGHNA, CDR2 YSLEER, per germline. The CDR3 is CASSHDGAGGSTDTQYF. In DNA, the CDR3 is TGCGCCAGCAGCCACGACGGGGCAGGGGGAAGCACAGATACGCAGTATTTT.

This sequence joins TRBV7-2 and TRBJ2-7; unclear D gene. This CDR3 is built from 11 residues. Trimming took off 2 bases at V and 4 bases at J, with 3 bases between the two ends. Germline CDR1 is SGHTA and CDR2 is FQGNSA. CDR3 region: CASSLWYEQYF. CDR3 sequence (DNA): TGTGCCAGCAGCTTATGGTACGAGCAGTACTTC.

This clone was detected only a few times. In DNA form, the CDR3 reads TGTGCCAGCAGCTTAGCTGGTAGCGGGGGGCGGGAGCAGTACTTC. This gives the protein CASSLAGSGGREQYF. This sequence joins TRBV13 and TRBJ2-7, with 10 bases aligning to TRBD2. This CDR3 comprises 15 residues. V trimming: 1 base; J trimming: 7 bases; junction bases outside the gene matches: 7. Germline values: CDR1 PRHDT, CDR2 FYEKMQ (reference sequence).

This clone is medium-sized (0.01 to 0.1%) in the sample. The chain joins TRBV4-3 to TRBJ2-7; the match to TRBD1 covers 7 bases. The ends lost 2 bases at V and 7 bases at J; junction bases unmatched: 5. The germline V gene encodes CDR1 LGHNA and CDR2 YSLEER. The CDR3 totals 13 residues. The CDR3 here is CASSQRTGREQYF. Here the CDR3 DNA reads TGCGCCAGCAGCCAAAGGACAGGAAGGGAGCAGTACTTC.

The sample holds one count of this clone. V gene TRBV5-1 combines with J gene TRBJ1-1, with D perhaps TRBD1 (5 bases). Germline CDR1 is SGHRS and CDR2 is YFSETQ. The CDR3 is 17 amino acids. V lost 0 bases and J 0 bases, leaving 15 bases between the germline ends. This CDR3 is CASSLVAWGRMNTEAFF. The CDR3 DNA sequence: TGCGCCAGCAGCTTGGTAGCCTGGGGGAGAATGAACACTGAAGCTTTCTTT.

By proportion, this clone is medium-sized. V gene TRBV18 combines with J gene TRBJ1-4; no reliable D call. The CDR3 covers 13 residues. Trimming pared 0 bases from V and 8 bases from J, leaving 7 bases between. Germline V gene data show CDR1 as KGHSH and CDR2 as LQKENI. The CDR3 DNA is TGTGCCAGCTCACCACCGCCTGGGGAAAAACTGTTTTTT. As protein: CASSPPPGEKLFF.

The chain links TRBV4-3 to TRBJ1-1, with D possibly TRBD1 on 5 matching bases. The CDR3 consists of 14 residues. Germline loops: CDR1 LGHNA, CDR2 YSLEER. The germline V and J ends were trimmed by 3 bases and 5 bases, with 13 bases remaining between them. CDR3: CASSQTGTGTEAFF. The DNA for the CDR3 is TGCGCCAGCAGCCAGACGGGGACCGGAACTGAAGCTTTCTTT.

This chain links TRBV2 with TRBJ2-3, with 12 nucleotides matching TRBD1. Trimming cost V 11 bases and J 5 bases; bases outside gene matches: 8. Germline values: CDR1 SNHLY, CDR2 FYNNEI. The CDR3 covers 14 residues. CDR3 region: CAQARDRGLDTQYF. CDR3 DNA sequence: TGTGCCCAAGCAAGGGACAGGGGGCTAGATACGCAGTATTTT.

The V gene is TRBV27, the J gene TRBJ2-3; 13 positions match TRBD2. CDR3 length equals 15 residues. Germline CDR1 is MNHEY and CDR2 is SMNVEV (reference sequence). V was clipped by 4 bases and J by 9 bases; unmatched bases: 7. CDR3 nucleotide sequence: TGTGCCAGCAGTTCCGGCGGACTAGCGGGGGTGACGCAGTATTTT. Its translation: CASSSGGLAGVTQYF.

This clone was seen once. The CDR3 coding sequence is TGCGCCAGCAGCAAACAGGGGGACGAAGTCAGGGAGCAGTACTTC. Translated: CASSKQGDEVREQYF. The chain combines TRBV4-1 with TRBJ2-7; 8 bases are shared with TRBD1. The CDR3 length is 15 residues. Germline V gives CDR1 MGHRA, CDR2 YSYEKL. V shed 5 bases and J 7 bases; nucleotides not matched to a gene: 13.

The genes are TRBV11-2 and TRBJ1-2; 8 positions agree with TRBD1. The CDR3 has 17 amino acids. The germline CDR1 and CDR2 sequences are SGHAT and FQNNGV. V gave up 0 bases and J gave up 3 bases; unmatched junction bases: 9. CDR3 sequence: CASSLDLGTGGYYGYTF. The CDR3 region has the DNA TGTGCCAGCAGCTTAGATCTCGGGACAGGCGGATACTATGGCTACACCTTC.

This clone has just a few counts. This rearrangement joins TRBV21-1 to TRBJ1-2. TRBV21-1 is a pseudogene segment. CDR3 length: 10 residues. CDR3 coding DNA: TGTGCCAGCAGCCCACGGGGCTACACCTTC. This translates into CASSPRGYTF.

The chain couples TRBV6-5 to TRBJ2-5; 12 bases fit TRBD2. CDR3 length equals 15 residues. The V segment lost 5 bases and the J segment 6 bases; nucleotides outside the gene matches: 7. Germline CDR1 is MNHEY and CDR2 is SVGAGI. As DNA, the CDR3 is TGTGCCAGCAGTCCGCTAGCGGGGGGGAGGCAGACCCAGTACTTC. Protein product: CASSPLAGGRQTQYF.

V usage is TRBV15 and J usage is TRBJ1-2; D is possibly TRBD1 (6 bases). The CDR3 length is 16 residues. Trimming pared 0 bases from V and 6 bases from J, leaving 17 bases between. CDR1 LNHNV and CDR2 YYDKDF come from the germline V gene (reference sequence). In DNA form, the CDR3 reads TGTGCCACCAGCAGAGAGTCCTGGGGGACATCAAATGGCTACACCTTC. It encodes CATSRESWGTSNGYTF.

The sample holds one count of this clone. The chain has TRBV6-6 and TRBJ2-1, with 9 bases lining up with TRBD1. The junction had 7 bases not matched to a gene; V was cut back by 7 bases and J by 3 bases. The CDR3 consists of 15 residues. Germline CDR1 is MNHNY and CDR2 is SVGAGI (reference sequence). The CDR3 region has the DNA TGTGCCAGCAAACAGGACAGGGGAGTCTACAATGAGCAGTTCTTC. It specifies CASKQDRGVYNEQFF.

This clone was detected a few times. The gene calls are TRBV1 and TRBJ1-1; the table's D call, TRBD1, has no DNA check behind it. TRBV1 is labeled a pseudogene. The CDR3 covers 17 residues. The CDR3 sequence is CTSSQEYRFRLNTEAFF. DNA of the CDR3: TGCACCAGCAGCCAAGAGTATCGTTTCAGGCTGAACACTGAAGCTTTCTTT.

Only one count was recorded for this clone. The CDR3 nucleotides read TGTGCCAGCAGTCGCAGACAGACCACGGAGACCCAGTACTTC. Its protein product is CASSRRQTTETQYF. This chain connects TRBV6-5 to TRBJ2-5, with D possibly matching TRBD1 (5 bases). CDR1 is MNHEY, CDR2 SVGAGI, per germline. V was cut by 5 bases and J by 5 bases, with 15 bases left in between. The CDR3 runs to 14 residues.

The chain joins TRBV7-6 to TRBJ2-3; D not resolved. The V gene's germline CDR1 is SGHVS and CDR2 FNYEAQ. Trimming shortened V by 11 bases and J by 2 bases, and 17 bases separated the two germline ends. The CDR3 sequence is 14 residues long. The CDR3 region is CASSSASNTDTQYF. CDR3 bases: TGTGCCTCCTCCTCGGCTAGTAACACAGATACGCAGTATTTT.

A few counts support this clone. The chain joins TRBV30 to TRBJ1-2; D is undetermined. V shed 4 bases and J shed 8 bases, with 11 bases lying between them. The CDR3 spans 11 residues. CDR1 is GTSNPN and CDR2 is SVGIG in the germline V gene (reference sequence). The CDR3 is CAWTATTGYTF. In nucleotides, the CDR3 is TGTGCCTGGACCGCCACGACGGGCTACACCTTC.

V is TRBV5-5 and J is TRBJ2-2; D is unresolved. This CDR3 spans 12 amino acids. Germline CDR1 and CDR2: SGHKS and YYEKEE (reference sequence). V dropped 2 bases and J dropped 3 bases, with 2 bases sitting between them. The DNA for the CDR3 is TGTGCCAGCAGCTTCGACACCGGGGAGCTGTTTTTT. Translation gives CASSFDTGELFF.

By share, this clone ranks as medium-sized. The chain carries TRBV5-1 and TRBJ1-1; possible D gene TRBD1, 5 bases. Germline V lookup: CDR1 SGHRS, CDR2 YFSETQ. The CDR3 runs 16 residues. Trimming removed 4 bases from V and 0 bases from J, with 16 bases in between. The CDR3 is CASSGGTAPLNTEAFF. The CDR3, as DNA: TGCGCCAGCAGCGGCGGGACTGCTCCCCTGAACACTGAAGCTTTCTTT.

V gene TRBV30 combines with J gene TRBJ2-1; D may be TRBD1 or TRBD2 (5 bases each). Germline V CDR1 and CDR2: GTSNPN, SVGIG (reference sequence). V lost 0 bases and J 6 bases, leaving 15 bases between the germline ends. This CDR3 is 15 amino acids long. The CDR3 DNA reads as TGTGCCTGGAGTGTAGGGGCAGGTACTAGCAATGAGCAGTTCTTC. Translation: CAWSVGAGTSNEQFF.

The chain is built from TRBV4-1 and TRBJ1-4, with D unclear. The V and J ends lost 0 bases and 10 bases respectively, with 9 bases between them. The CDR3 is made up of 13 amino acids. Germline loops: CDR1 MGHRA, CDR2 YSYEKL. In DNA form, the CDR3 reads TGCGCCAGCAGCCAAGAGAGGGAAGGAAAACTGTTTTTT. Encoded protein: CASSQEREGKLFF.